The 30 T cell receptor beta chains given below trace back to one sample, sequenced in a study of cytomegalovirus exposure and HLA in healthy donors. The PCR contained 60 Vbeta and 13 Jbeta primers. Sequenced by immunoSEQ multiplex PCR; TCRdb stores in-frame clones only, minus some. The sample lists roughly 78,000 clones; roughly 60% were seen once. The source material was PBMCs. Receptors were obtained from a man aged 30 to 39 in good health and CMV-seropositive.

Only a few counts were recorded for this clone. V usage is TRBV9 and J usage is TRBJ2-3, with TRBD2 matching over 9 bases. V trimming: 1 base; J trimming: 5 bases; junction bases outside the gene matches: 5. The germline gives CDR1 SGDLS, CDR2 YYNGEE. The CDR3 runs to 15 residues. The CDR3 here is CASSVISGGQDTQYF. The CDR3 nucleotides are TGTGCCAGCAGCGTAATTAGCGGGGGTCAAGATACGCAGTATTTT.

V gene TRBV7-2 combines with J gene TRBJ2-1; 9 bases match TRBD1. The J segment lost 2 bases and the V segment lost 5 bases, leaving 4 bases of the junction unmatched. The length of the CDR3 is 15 residues. CDR1 and CDR2 (germline): SGHTA, FQGNSA. The CDR3 spells CASSKNRGPYNEQFF. In DNA form, the CDR3 reads TGTGCCAGCAGCAAAAACAGGGGGCCCTACAATGAGCAGTTCTTC.

The rearrangement uses TRBV6-4 and TRBJ2-3; 10 bases match TRBD1. The V gene end was trimmed by 3 bases and the J gene end by 5 bases; junction bases not matched to a gene: 11. The CDR3 has 17 amino acids. Per the germline V gene, CDR1 is MRHNA and CDR2 is SNTAGT. The CDR3 DNA reads as TGTGCCAGCAGTGAAACCTTAGGGGACAGGGGTGGAGATACGCAGTATTTT. Amino acid sequence: CASSETLGDRGGDTQYF.

Only a few counts were recorded for this clone. This sequence joins TRBV9 and TRBJ2-5, with a possible D match to TRBD2 (5 bases). The CDR3 has 15 amino acids. Deletions cut 0 bases from V and 5 bases from J, with 14 bases between. CDR1 and CDR2 (germline): SGDLS, YYNGEE. CDR3: CASSVAGSQRETQYF. The CDR3 coding sequence is TGTGCCAGCAGCGTAGCTGGTTCTCAGCGGGAGACCCAGTACTTC.

The chain combines TRBV11-2 with TRBJ1-2; D unclear. Trimming shortened V by 5 bases and J by 5 bases, and 12 bases separated the two germline ends. This CDR3 contains 13 residues. Germline CDR1 is SGHAT and CDR2 is FQNNGV. The CDR3 DNA is TGTGCCAGCAGCCCCTCTGACTCGTATGGCTACACCTTC. Protein product: CASSPSDSYGYTF.

CDR3 DNA sequence: TGCAGCGTTGGACTTTGGGGGGGACACTTCACCGGGGAGCTGTTTTTT. Its translation: CSVGLWGGHFTGELFF. This chain links TRBV29-1 with TRBJ2-2; a possible D gene is TRBD2 (7 bases). V shed 4 bases and J shed 4 bases, with 19 bases lying between them. The CDR3 totals 16 residues. Per germline, CDR1 SQVTM and CDR2 ANQGSEA.

This chain joins TRBV6-5 and TRBJ1-2, with D perhaps matching TRBD1 (6 bases). V was clipped by 5 bases and J by 7 bases, with 11 bases between them. The CDR3 is 12 amino acids. The V gene's germline CDR1 is MNHEY and CDR2 SVGAGI. The CDR3, as DNA: TGTGCCAGCAGTGAATCCAGGGGTGGCTACACCTTC. It is translated as CASSESRGGYTF.

The sample holds one count of this clone. The rearrangement links TRBV5-4 to TRBJ2-7; tentative D call: TRBD1 (5 bases). Germline V gene lookup returns CDR1 SGHNT and CDR2 YYREEE (reference sequence). The V end lost 0 bases, the J end lost 2 bases, and 12 bases lay between the germline ends. This CDR3 has 15 residues. This CDR3 reads CASSLAGKDTYEQYF. The DNA for the CDR3 is TGTGCCAGCAGCTTGGCCGGAAAGGACACCTACGAGCAGTACTTC.

This clone was found a few times. V gene TRBV6-5 combines with J gene TRBJ1-3; 9 bases agree with TRBD1. Germline V CDR1 and CDR2: MNHEY, SVGAGI. Trimming cost V 8 bases and J 9 bases; bases outside gene matches: 14. The CDR3 is 15 residues long. CDR3 sequence: CASRTRDRARGTIYF. The CDR3 DNA sequence: TGTGCCAGCCGTACCCGGGACAGGGCTCGTGGCACCATATATTTT.

The sample holds a few counts of this clone. The chain carries TRBV5-4 and TRBJ2-7; a weak D match, TRBD1 (6 bases). V was shortened by 4 bases and J by 4 bases, with 21 bases between the two germline ends. The CDR3 is made up of 16 amino acids. Per germline, CDR1 SGHNT and CDR2 YYREEE (reference sequence). The CDR3 region has the DNA TGTGCCAGCAGCCTTAAGACAGGCGGTGGGTATTACGAGCAGTACTTC. Its translation: CASSLKTGGGYYEQYF.

This chain uses TRBV30 with TRBJ2-7; the match to TRBD2 covers 7 bases. Trimming at V came to 1 base and at J to 3 bases, leaving 3 bases not matched to a gene. The CDR3 is 13 residues long. Germline V gene data show CDR1 as GTSNPN and CDR2 as SVGIG (reference sequence). The CDR3 loop reads CAWSDGGSYEQYF. In DNA form, the CDR3 reads TGTGCCTGGAGTGACGGGGGGAGCTACGAGCAGTACTTC. Variable domain in full (rest from reference TRBV30 and TRBJ2-7): SQTIHQWPATLVQPVGSPLSLECTVEGTSNPNLYWYRQAAGRGLQLLFYSVGIGQISSEVPQNLSASRPQDRQFILSSKKLLLSDSGFYLCAWSDGGSYEQYFGPGTRLTVT.

The chain couples TRBV28 to TRBJ2-1, with a tentative D call TRBD2 (6 bases). Germline V gives CDR1 MDHEN, CDR2 SYDVKM. Deletions cut 8 bases from V and 4 bases from J, with 9 bases between. The CDR3 length is 12 residues. The CDR3 DNA follows: TGTGCCAGCTCGGGGGATTACAATGAGCAGTTCTTC. Its translation: CASSGDYNEQFF.

The chain has TRBV4-2 and TRBJ1-4; D is ambiguous. This CDR3 region has 15 residues. Germline V gene data show CDR1 as LGHNA and CDR2 as YNFKEQ. Trimming stripped 1 base from V and 0 bases from J, with 6 bases between. The DNA of the CDR3 is TGTGCCAGCAGCCAAGGACAAACAACTAATGAAAAACTGTTTTTT. Its translation: CASSQGQTTNEKLFF.

In its sample, this clone was seen a few times. The chain joins TRBV19 to TRBJ2-5; TRBD2 matches 15 bases. CDR3 length equals 15 residues. V dropped 6 bases and J dropped 5; count of bases not matched to a gene: 4. Per the germline V gene, CDR1 is LNHDA and CDR2 is SQIVND (reference sequence). The CDR3 DNA sequence: TGTGCCAGTAGGGGGACTAGCGGGGGGTCGGAGACCCAGTACTTC. It codes for CASRGTSGGSETQYF. Based on the CDR3 plus reference TRBV19 and TRBJ2-5, the full variable domain is DGGITQSPKYLFRKEGQNVTLSCEQNLNHDAMYWYRQDPGQGLRLIYYSQIVNDFQKGDIAEGYSVSREKKESFPLTVTSAQKNPTAFYLCASRGTSGGSETQYFGPGTRLLVL.

The V call is TRBV27, the J call TRBJ1-3; 9 nucleotides align to TRBD1. CDR1 is MNHEY, CDR2 SMNVEV, per germline (reference sequence). J gave up 3 bases and V 5 bases, and 8 bases lay outside the gene matches. The CDR3 totals 16 residues. CDR3 in DNA: TGTGCCAGCAGTAGAGGGGGACAGGGTGGTGGAAACACCATATATTTT. It encodes CASSRGGQGGGNTIYF.

In its sample, this clone was seen a few times. The CDR3 nucleotides read TGTGCCAGCAGTTCCAACCCGTTAAAGTTCCTCCTTCGGGAGCAGTACTTC. It translates to CASSSNPLKFLLREQYF. V is TRBV28 and J is TRBJ2-7; no clear D gene. V was trimmed by 4 bases and J by 7 bases, leaving 26 bases between them. This CDR3 is built from 17 residues. The germline V gene encodes CDR1 MDHEN and CDR2 SYDVKM.

The CDR3: CASSLSTGANTEAFF. The CDR3, as DNA: TGCGCCAGCAGCTTATCGACAGGAGCGAACACTGAAGCTTTCTTT. The chain couples TRBV5-1 to TRBJ1-1; maybe TRBD1 (6 bases). From germline, CDR1 is SGHRS and CDR2 YFSETQ. The CDR3 sequence is 15 residues long. The V gene lost 2 bases and the J gene lost 1 base, with 12 bases spanning the gap. The full variable domain, completed using reference TRBV5-1 and TRBJ1-1, is KAGVTQTPRYLIKTRGQQVTLSCSPISGHRSVSWYQQTPGQGLQFLFEYFSETQRNKGNFPGRFSGRQFSNSRSEMNVSTLELGDSALYLCASSLSTGANTEAFFGQGTRLTVV.

The chain employs TRBV7-3 and TRBJ2-2; TRBD1 matches at 11 bases. Germline V lookup: CDR1 SGHTA, CDR2 FQGTGA. The ends lost 5 bases at V and 6 bases at J; junction bases unmatched: 14. The CDR3 is 18 residues long. The CDR3 sequence: CASSPGALGQGASGELFF. The CDR3 DNA reads as TGTGCCAGCAGCCCAGGGGCTCTAGGACAGGGGGCATCCGGGGAGCTGTTTTTT.

The CDR3 loop reads CASSTNWRGGETQYF. The CDR3 nucleotides read TGCGCCAGCAGCACCAACTGGAGAGGGGGAGAGACCCAGTACTTC. The V call is TRBV5-1, the J call TRBJ2-5, with TRBD1 as a possible D gene (6 bases). This CDR3 comprises 15 residues. Germline lookup yields CDR1 SGHRS and CDR2 YFSETQ. V was pared by 4 bases and J by 4 bases, with 17 bases between. The full variable domain, with the rest looked up from reference TRBV5-1 and TRBJ2-5, is KAGVTQTPRYLIKTRGQQVTLSCSPISGHRSVSWYQQTPGQGLQFLFEYFSETQRNKGNFPGRFSGRQFSNSRSEMNVSTLELGDSALYLCASSTNWRGGETQYFGPGTRLLVL.

V gene TRBV5-5 combines with J gene TRBJ1-1; 8 bases match TRBD1. This CDR3 contains 14 residues. The V gene end was trimmed by 2 bases and the J gene end by 5 bases; junction bases not matched to a gene: 5. Germline V gene sequence: CDR1 SGHKS, CDR2 YYEKEE (reference sequence). The CDR3 loop is CASSFGTGGTEAFF. The DNA of the CDR3 is TGTGCCAGCAGCTTTGGTACAGGGGGAACTGAAGCTTTCTTT.

The chain recombines TRBV7-8 with TRBJ2-5; maybe TRBD1 (5 bases). The germline V gene encodes CDR1 SGHVS and CDR2 FQNEAQ. The CDR3 consists of 16 residues. Trimming left V 2 bases short and J 2 bases short, with 15 bases between. DNA for the CDR3: TGTGCCAGCAGCTTACCCCCTATGGGGCGGCAAGAGACCCAGTACTTC. Translation gives CASSLPPMGRQETQYF.

The rearrangement joins TRBV9 to TRBJ2-2; 9 bases align to TRBD2. Per the germline V gene, CDR1 is SGDLS and CDR2 is YYNGEE. The CDR3 loop spans 15 amino acids. V shed 0 bases and J 6 bases; nucleotides not matched to a gene: 3. The CDR3 here is CASSVGQRGAGELFF. The DNA for the CDR3 is TGTGCCAGCAGCGTAGGACAGCGGGGGGCCGGGGAGCTGTTTTTT. Filled out from reference TRBV9 and TRBJ2-2, the complete variable domain reads DSGVTQTPKHLITATGQRVTLRCSPRSGDLSVYWYQQSLDQGLQFLIQYYNGEERAKGNILERFSAQQFPDLHSELNLSSLELGDSALYFCASSVGQRGAGELFFGEGSRLTVL.

J is TRBJ1-5 and V is TRBV5-1, with D unclear. The germline V gene has CDR1 SGHRS and CDR2 YFSETQ. The length of the CDR3 is 15 residues. V dropped 5 bases and J dropped 2 bases, with 14 bases sitting between them. CDR3 DNA sequence: TGCGCCAGCAGTGAGGCTGGGTTTGGCAATCAGCCCCAGCATTTT. Its translation: CASSEAGFGNQPQHF. The whole variable domain, remainder taken from reference TRBV5-1 and TRBJ1-5, is KAGVTQTPRYLIKTRGQQVTLSCSPISGHRSVSWYQQTPGQGLQFLFEYFSETQRNKGNFPGRFSGRQFSNSRSEMNVSTLELGDSALYLCASSEAGFGNQPQHFGDGTRLSIL.

V is TRBV1 and J is TRBJ2-7; the table's D call TRBD2 went unverified against the DNA. TRBV1 is classified as a pseudogene. The CDR3 covers 15 residues. The CDR3 DNA reads TGCACCAGCAGCAACGTCCGGGACTACCCATACGAGCAGTACTTC. Amino acid sequence: CTSSNVRDYPYEQYF.

This clone was counted a few times. The rearrangement joins TRBV30 to TRBJ1-1; possible D gene TRBD1, 5 bases. The CDR3 has 14 amino acids. V was pared by 8 bases and J by 5 bases, with 21 bases between. Germline V CDR1 and CDR2: GTSNPN, SVGIG (reference sequence). CDR3 sequence reads: CAGRPGGEGTEAFF. CDR3 DNA: TGTGCCGGACGCCCGGGGGGGGAGGGAACTGAAGCTTTCTTT.

The chain combines TRBV20-1 with TRBJ1-1; TRBD1 is a possible D gene (5 bases). CDR3 length equals 11 residues. Germline V lookup: CDR1 DFQATT, CDR2 SNEGSKA (reference sequence). Trimming stripped 6 bases from V and 3 bases from J, with 8 bases between. The CDR3: CSAPGDTEAFF. The CDR3 DNA follows: TGCAGTGCCCCGGGGGACACTGAAGCTTTCTTT.

The rearrangement uses TRBV9 and TRBJ2-3, with 15 bases lining up with TRBD2. Trimming took 7 bases from V and 4 from J; bases not matched to a gene: 7. The CDR3 has 16 residues. Germline V gene lookup returns CDR1 SGDLS and CDR2 YYNGEE. Here the CDR3 reads CASGLAGGPGSDTQYF. CDR3 DNA: TGTGCCAGCGGACTAGCGGGGGGGCCCGGGTCAGATACGCAGTATTTT.

This clone was picked up one time. The V call is TRBV9, the J call TRBJ1-1, with 12 bases aligning to TRBD1. The CDR3 covers 20 residues. Germline V gene data show CDR1 as SGDLS and CDR2 as YYNGEE. The V and J ends lost 4 bases and 10 bases, in that order; junction bases with no gene match: 26. CDR3 nucleotide sequence: TGTGCCAGCAGCTCGAGTCCGGGACAGGGGGCGCGTGATTTTGAGGTTCGAGCTTTCTTT. It specifies CASSSSPGQGARDFEVRAFF.

The chain is built from TRBV28 and TRBJ1-6; the D gene is possibly TRBD1 (6 bases). Germline V gene sequence: CDR1 MDHEN, CDR2 SYDVKM. The CDR3 sequence is 14 residues long. Trimming took 2 bases from V and 8 from J, leaving 10 bases between them. This CDR3 reads CASSLGQGHSPLHF. The CDR3 coding sequence is TGTGCCAGCAGTTTAGGGCAGGGGCATTCACCCCTCCACTTT.

J is TRBJ1-2 and V is TRBV6-5; D is ambiguous. The germline CDR1 and CDR2 sequences are MNHEY and SVGAGI. With 5 bases removed from V and 4 bases from J, the gap between germline ends came to 5 bases. The CDR3 is 11 residues long. As DNA, the CDR3 is TGTGCCAGCAGTGGGAGCTATGGCTACACCTTC. Residues: CASSGSYGYTF.